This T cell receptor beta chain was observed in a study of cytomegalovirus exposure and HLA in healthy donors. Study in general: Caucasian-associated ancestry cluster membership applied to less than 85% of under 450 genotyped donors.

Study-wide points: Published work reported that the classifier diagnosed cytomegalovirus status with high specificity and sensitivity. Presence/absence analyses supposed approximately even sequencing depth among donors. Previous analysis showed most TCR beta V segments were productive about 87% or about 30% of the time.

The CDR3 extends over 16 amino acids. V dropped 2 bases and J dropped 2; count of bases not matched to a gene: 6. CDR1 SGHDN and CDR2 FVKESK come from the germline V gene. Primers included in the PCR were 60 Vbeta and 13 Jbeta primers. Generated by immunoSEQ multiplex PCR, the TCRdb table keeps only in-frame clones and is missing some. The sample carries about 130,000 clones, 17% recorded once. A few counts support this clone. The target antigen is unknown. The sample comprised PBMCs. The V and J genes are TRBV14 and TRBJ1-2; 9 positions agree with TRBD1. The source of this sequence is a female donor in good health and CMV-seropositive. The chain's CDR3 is CASSQFGQGRNYGYTF. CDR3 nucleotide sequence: TGTGCCAGCAGCCAATTTGGACAGGGGAGGAACTATGGCTACACCTTC.